This T cell receptor beta chain was sequenced for a study of blood T cell repertoires in COVID-19. V shed 3 bases and J 3 bases; nucleotides not matched to a gene: 3. The CDR3 length is 13 residues. CDR1 and CDR2 (germline): GTSNPN, SVGIG (reference sequence). TCRdb's table, derived via immunoSEQ multiplex PCR, lists solely in-frame clones and lacks some. The sample has about 160,000 clones, 65% to 90% seen once. V is TRBV30 and J is TRBJ1-1; TRBD1 aligns across 8 bases. The receptor was derived from a woman in her thirties or forties with COVID-19, enrolled during active disease. Material for sequencing was peripheral blood. The CDR3 is CAWRKQGDTEAFF. The DNA of the CDR3 is TGTGCCTGGAGGAAACAGGGGGACACTGAAGCTTTCTTT.